This TCR beta chain emerged from a study of T-cell memory formation after mild COVID-19. Study details: Among the donors, TCR clusters were largely specific to each donor. Study-level findings and limits: Clones that contracted from day 15 to 85 had balanced CD4/CD8; later expanders were CD4+ biased. Prior to infection, memory already included some responding clones, suggesting cross-reactive memory joined.

Worth noting for this clonotype: Its antigen is still unknown.

CDR3 size: 11 residues. Looked up from germline, CDR1 is SGHDT and CDR2 is YYEEEE. Between the trimmed V and J ends, which lost 4 bases and 11 bases, there was a span of 13 bases. TCRdb fed the 5' RACE reads into MiXCR, producing one record per CDR3 protein. In the table there are 500,000 to 600,000 distinct CDR3 sequences, over 15% of which are singletons. This TCR came from an adult woman who had mild COVID-19 (a few samples of this study predate the infection). Cell type and time point are not known. Specimen: PBMCs or a T cell subset sorted from them (not recorded which). The chain links TRBV5-6 to TRBJ2-7; tentatively, D is TRBD1 or TRBD2 (5 bases each). The CDR3 coding sequence is TGTGCCAGCAGCACCGGGACGGCAGAGTACTTC. Translation: CASSTGTAEYF. Full variable domain (missing parts from reference TRBV5-6 and TRBJ2-7): DAGVTQSPTHLIKTRGQQVTLRCSPKSGHDTVSWYQQALGQGPQFIFQYYEEEERQRGNFPDRFSGHQFPNYSSELNVNALLLGDSALYLCASSTGTAEYFGPGTRLTVT.